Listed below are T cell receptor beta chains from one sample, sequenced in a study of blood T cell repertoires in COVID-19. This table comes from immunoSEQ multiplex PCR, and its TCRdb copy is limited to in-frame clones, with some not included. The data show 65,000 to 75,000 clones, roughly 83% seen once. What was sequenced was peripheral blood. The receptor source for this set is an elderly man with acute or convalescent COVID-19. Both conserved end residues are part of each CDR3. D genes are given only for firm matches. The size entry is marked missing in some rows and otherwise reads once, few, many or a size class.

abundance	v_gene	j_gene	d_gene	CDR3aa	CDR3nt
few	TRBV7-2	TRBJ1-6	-	CASSKEGTRAMSPLHF	TGTGCCAGCAGCAAAGAGGGGACAAGGGCTATGTCACCCCTCCACTTT
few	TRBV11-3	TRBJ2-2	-	CASSSGNTGELFF	TGTGCCAGCAGCTCAGGAAACACCGGGGAGCTGTTTTTT
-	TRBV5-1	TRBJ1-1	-	CASSEPGNTEAFF	TGCGCCAGCAGCGAACCGGGAAACACTGAAGCTTTCTTT
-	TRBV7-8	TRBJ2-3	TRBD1	CASSPSTGGKDTQYF	TGTGCCAGCAGCCCTTCCACAGGGGGCAAGGATACGCAGTATTTT
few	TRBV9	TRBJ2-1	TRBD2	CASSASGSSYNEQFF	TGTGCCAGCAGCGCCAGCGGGAGCTCCTACAATGAGCAGTTCTTC
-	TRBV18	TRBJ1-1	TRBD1	CASSPRTGEGTEAFF	TGTGCCAGCTCACCTCGGACAGGGGAGGGCACTGAAGCTTTCTTT
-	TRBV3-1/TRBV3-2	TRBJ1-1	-	CASSQDFSGGKNTEAFF	TGTGCCAGCAGCCAAGATTTTAGCGGGGGGAAGAACACTGAAGCTTTCTTT
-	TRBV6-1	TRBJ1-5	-	CASSEYSNQPQHF	TGTGCCAGCAGTGAGTATAGCAATCAGCCCCAGCATTTT
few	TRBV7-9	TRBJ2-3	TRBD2	CASSLTSGTDTQYF	TGTGCCAGCAGCCTTACTAGCGGAACAGATACGCAGTATTTT
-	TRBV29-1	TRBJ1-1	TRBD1	CSVAGTGGASEAFF	TGCAGCGTTGCCGGGACAGGGGGCGCCTCTGAAGCTTTCTTT
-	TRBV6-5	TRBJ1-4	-	CASSPGGPPNEKLFF	TGTGCCAGCAGCCCCGGGGGACCTCCTAATGAAAAACTGTTTTTT
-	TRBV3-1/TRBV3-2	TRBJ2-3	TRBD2	CASSPGTSGGDGADTQYF	TGTGCCAGCAGCCCAGGGACTAGCGGGGGGGATGGGGCAGATACGCAGTATTTT
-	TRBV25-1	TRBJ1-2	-	CASSEQQGYGYTF	TGTGCCAGCAGTGAACAACAGGGCTATGGCTACACCTTC
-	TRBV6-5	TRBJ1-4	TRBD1	CASSFRQGGKLFF	TGTGCCAGCAGTTTTCGACAGGGGGGAAAACTGTTTTTT
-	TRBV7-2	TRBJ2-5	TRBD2	CASSPTWAGAETQYF	TGTGCCAGCAGCCCAACCTGGGCGGGAGCCGAGACCCAGTACTTC
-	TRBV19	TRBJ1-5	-	CASSMEVVRLNQPQHF	TGTGCCAGTAGTATGGAGGTGGTTCGATTAAATCAGCCCCAGCATTTT
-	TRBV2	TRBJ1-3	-	CASSVSGGTSSGNTIYF	TGTGCCAGCAGTGTAAGCGGGGGCACCAGCTCTGGAAACACCATATATTTT
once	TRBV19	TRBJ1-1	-	CASSGQYTEAFF	TGTGCCAGTAGTGGTCAGTACACTGAAGCTTTCTTT
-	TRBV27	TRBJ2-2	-	CASSLRGQGGTGELFF	TGTGCCAGCAGTTTACGAGGACAGGGAGGGACCGGGGAGCTGTTTTTT
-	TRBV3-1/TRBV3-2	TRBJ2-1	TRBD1	CASSHLWGQGNEQFF	TGTGCCAGCAGCCACCTGTGGGGACAGGGCAATGAGCAGTTCTTC
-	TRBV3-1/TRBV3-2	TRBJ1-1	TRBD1	CASSQGGQGRGGAFF	TGTGCCAGCAGCCAGGGGGGACAGGGGAGAGGTGGAGCTTTCTTT
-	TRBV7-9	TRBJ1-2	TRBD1	CASSLEGADGYTF	TGTGCCAGCAGTCTGGAGGGGGCGGACGGCTACACCTTC
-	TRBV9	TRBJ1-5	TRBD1	CASSRTGMNQPQHF	TGTGCCAGCAGCCGGACAGGGATGAATCAGCCCCAGCATTTT
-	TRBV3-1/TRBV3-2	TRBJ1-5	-	CASSQGGYGRGDQPQHF	TGTGCCAGCAGCCAAGGGGGTTACGGGAGAGGAGATCAGCCCCAGCATTTT
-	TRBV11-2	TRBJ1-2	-	CASSGSGGGYGYTF	TGTGCCAGCAGCGGGAGCGGGGGCGGATATGGCTACACCTTC
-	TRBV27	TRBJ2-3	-	CASSLMSGVLSSPQYF	TGTGCCAGCAGTTTAATGTCAGGGGTTCTCAGTTCTCCGCAGTATTTT
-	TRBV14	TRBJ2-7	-	CASSRNLLYEQYF	TGTGCCAGCAGTCGTAATCTTCTCTACGAGCAGTACTTC
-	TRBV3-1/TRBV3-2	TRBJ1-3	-	CASSQDSGGLSGNTIYF	TGTGCCAGCAGCCAAGATTCGGGTGGTCTCTCTGGAAACACCATATATTTT
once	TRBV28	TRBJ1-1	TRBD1	CASSWGQGNTEAFF	TGTGCCAGCAGTTGGGGACAGGGGAACACTGAAGCTTTCTTT
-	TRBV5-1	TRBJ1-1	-	CASSSYDRRNTEAFF	TGCGCCAGCAGCTCGTATGACAGGAGGAACACTGAAGCTTTCTTT
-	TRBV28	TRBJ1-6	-	CASSLFVGSTSPLHF	TGTGCCAGCAGTTTATTCGTGGGCAGTACGTCACCCCTCCACTTT
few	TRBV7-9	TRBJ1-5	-	CASSQGLDSNQPQHF	TGTGCCAGCAGCCAGGGGTTGGATAGCAATCAGCCCCAGCATTTT
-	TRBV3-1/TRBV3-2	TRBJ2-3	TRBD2	CASSPRTSGETDTQYF	TGTGCCAGCAGCCCCCGGACTAGCGGGGAGACAGATACGCAGTATTTT
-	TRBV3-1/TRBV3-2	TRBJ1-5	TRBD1	CASSQGTGGQQPQHF	TGTGCCAGCAGCCAAGGGACAGGGGGCCAACAGCCCCAGCATTTT
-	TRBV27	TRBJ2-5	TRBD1	CASSPGTGVGETQYF	TGTGCCAGCAGTCCGGGGACAGGGGTAGGGGAGACCCAGTACTTC
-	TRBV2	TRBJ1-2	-	CASSRTANYGYTF	TGTGCCAGCAGTCGGACAGCGAACTATGGCTACACCTTC
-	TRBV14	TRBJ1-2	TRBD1	CASNRQGTSYGYTF	TGTGCCAGCAACCGACAGGGGACGAGCTATGGCTACACCTTC
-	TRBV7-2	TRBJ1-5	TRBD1	CASSLGQGASQPQHF	TGTGCCAGCAGCTTAGGACAGGGGGCTTCACAGCCCCAGCATTTT
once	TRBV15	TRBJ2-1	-	CATSRGGTAPGDEQFF	TGTGCCACCAGCAGAGGGGGGACTGCGCCCGGCGATGAGCAGTTCTTC
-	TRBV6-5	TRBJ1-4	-	CASREGWQNNEKLFF	TGTGCCAGCAGGGAGGGGTGGCAGAATAATGAAAAACTGTTTTTT
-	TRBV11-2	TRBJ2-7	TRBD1	CASSPPTGVTYEQYF	TGTGCCAGCAGCCCACCGACAGGGGTCACCTACGAGCAGTACTTC
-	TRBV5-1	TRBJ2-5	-	CASSLGGGWYQETQYF	TGCGCCAGCAGCTTGGGGGGCGGATGGTACCAAGAGACCCAGTACTTC
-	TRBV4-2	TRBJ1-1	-	CASSQDLGRRQVEAFF	TGTGCCAGCAGCCAAGATCTAGGCAGACGCCAAGTTGAAGCTTTCTTT
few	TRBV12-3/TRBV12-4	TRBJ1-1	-	CASSLIMNTEAFF	TGTGCCAGCAGTTTAATTATGAACACTGAAGCTTTCTTT
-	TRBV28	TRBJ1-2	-	CASSSGRALLYTF	TGTGCCAGCAGTTCAGGCAGGGCCCTGTTGTACACCTTC
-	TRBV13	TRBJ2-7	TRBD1	CASSPRDRGYEQYF	TGTGCCAGCAGCCCCCGGGACAGGGGTTACGAGCAGTACTTC
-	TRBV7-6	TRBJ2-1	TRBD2	CASSFFGTTGDEQFF	TGTGCCAGCAGCTTTTTCGGGACTACCGGCGATGAGCAGTTCTTC
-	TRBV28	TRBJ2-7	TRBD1	CASSFGTGGQREQYF	TGTGCCAGCAGTTTCGGGACAGGGGGCCAGCGGGAGCAGTACTTC
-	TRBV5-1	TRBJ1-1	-	CASSLQAVNTEAFF	TGCGCCAGCAGCTTGCAGGCAGTGAACACTGAAGCTTTCTTT
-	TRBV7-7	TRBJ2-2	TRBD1	CASSPQTGGSGELFF	TGTGCTAGCAGCCCACAGACAGGGGGAAGCGGGGAGCTGTTTTTT
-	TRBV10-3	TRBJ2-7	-	CAISESYRGSYEQYF	TGTGCCATCAGTGAGTCGTATCGAGGGAGCTACGAGCAGTACTTC
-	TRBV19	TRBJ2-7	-	CASSAFTGTTSYEQYF	TGTGCCAGTAGTGCTTTCACCGGGACAACCAGCTACGAGCAGTACTTC
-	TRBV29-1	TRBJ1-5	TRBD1	CSVIGQGNQPQHF	TGCAGCGTGATCGGACAGGGGAATCAGCCCCAGCATTTT